A selection of T cell receptor beta chains follows, all from one sample in a study of blood T cell repertoires in COVID-19. Profiling relied on immunoSEQ multiplex PCR, and the TCRdb table lists in-frame clones only, not all of them. The table has approximately 180,000 clones, around 76% seen once. The sequencing sample was made of PBMCs or T cells enriched from blood (not recorded which). These receptors were collected from a woman between 50 and 59 years old with acute COVID-19. CDR3s include the opening cysteine and the closing phenylalanine or tryptophan. A D gene is named only where the DNA matches it firmly. Where a row states a size, it is once, few, many or the class of an expanded clone; other rows omit it.

clone size	V gene	J gene	D gene	CDR3 protein	CDR3 DNA
once	TRBV28	TRBJ1-2	TRBD1	CASYRGRGYTF	TGTGCCAGTTACAGGGGCCGCGGCTACACCTTC
few	TRBV6-5	TRBJ2-5	-	CASSPIAGQETQYF	TGTGCCAGCTCGCCCATAGCTGGGCAAGAGACCCAGTACTTC
-	TRBV18	TRBJ1-2	-	CASSPVQPSYDGYTF	TGTGCCAGCTCACCAGTACAGCCGAGCTACGATGGCTACACCTTC
-	TRBV7-9	TRBJ2-1	-	CASSLYSKDEQFF	TGTGCCAGCAGCTTATATAGCAAGGATGAGCAGTTCTTC
-	TRBV7-2	TRBJ1-2	-	CASSLGPGEVATYGYTF	TGTGCCAGCAGCTTAGGGCCAGGGGAAGTCGCGACCTACGGCTACACCTTC
few	TRBV30	TRBJ1-4	-	CAWAREVEEKLFF	TGTGCCTGGGCGAGGGAGGTAGAGGAAAAACTGTTTTTT
-	TRBV7-2	TRBJ1-1	-	CASSLAGLANTEAFF	TGTGCCAGCAGCTTAGCCGGTCTTGCGAACACTGAAGCTTTCTTT
-	TRBV5-5	TRBJ1-1	-	CASRVSTGVTEAFF	TGTGCCAGCAGAGTGTCGACAGGTGTCACTGAAGCTTTCTTT
-	TRBV4-1	TRBJ2-5	TRBD2	CASSQVVAGGPGDSRETQYF	TGCGCCAGCAGCCAAGTGGTAGCGGGGGGGCCGGGTGATTCAAGGGAGACCCAGTACTTC
-	TRBV4-1	TRBJ1-2	-	CASSQYGTAPMDYYGYTF	TGCGCCAGCAGCCAATATGGTACGGCACCCATGGACTACTATGGCTACACCTTC
few	TRBV10-3	TRBJ1-4	-	CAISEQGPNEKLFF	TGTGCCATCAGTGAACAGGGACCAAATGAAAAACTGTTTTTT
-	TRBV5-1	TRBJ1-3	-	CASSLAAARSGNTIYF	TGCGCCAGCAGCTTGGCCGCGGCCCGCTCTGGAAACACCATATATTTT
once	TRBV5-1	TRBJ2-5	TRBD2	CASRRGTSGGAVETQYF	TGCGCCAGCAGACGTGGGACTAGCGGGGGGGCTGTAGAGACCCAGTACTTC
-	TRBV2	TRBJ2-5	TRBD2	CASSRGGLPQETQYF	TGTGCCAGCAGTCGCGGGGGGCTACCCCAAGAGACCCAGTACTTC
-	TRBV5-8	TRBJ1-2	TRBD1	CASSRDRVGSNYGYTF	TGTGCCAGCAGCCGCGACAGGGTCGGATCTAACTATGGCTACACCTTC
-	TRBV7-7	TRBJ2-3	TRBD2	CASSRLVAGSDTQYF	TGTGCCAGCAGCCGCCTGGTAGCGGGGTCAGATACGCAGTATTTT
once	TRBV6-6	TRBJ2-3	TRBD2	CASSLTDFSGGATDTQYF	TGTGCCAGCAGTCTCACCGACTTTAGCGGGGGGGCGACAGATACGCAGTATTTT
-	TRBV19	TRBJ1-5	TRBD1	CASVDRTNQPQHF	TGTGCCAGCGTGGACAGGACTAATCAGCCCCAGCATTTT
once	TRBV24-1	TRBJ2-3	-	CATSDFRRTDTQYF	TGTGCCACCAGTGATTTCAGGAGGACAGATACGCAGTATTTT
-	TRBV28	TRBJ1-5	TRBD1	CTVRTGSNQPQHF	TGTACGGTGAGGACAGGAAGCAATCAGCCCCAGCATTTT
-	TRBV2	TRBJ2-1	TRBD2	CASSVSGGYNEQFF	TGTGCCAGCAGTGTGAGCGGGGGATACAATGAGCAGTTCTTC
-	TRBV9	TRBJ2-2	-	CASSVGLAINTGELFF	TGTGCCAGCAGCGTAGGCCTAGCTATAAACACCGGGGAGCTGTTTTTT
few	TRBV7-9	TRBJ2-6	-	CASSPDPGLSSGANVLTF	TGTGCCAGCAGCCCCGACCCGGGACTTAGCTCTGGGGCCAACGTCCTGACTTTC